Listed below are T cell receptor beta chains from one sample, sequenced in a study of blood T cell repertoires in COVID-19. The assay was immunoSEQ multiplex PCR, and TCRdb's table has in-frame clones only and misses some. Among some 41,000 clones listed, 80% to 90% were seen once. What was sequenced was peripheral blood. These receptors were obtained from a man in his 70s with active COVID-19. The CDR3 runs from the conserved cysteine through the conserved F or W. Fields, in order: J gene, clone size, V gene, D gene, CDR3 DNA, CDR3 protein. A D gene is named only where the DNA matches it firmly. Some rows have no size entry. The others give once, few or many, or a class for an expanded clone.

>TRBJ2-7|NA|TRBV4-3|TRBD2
TGCGCCAGCAGCCAAGTTGGCGGGGGCGAGCAGTACTTC
CASSQVGGGEQYF
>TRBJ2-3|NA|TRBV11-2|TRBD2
TGTGCCAGCAGCTTAGATTGGGGTGGCAGCGGGGATCATACGCAGTATTTT
CASSLDWGGSGDHTQYF
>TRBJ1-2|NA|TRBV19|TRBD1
TGTGCCAGTAGTCCACAGGGGTCGGGTGGCTACACCTTC
CASSPQGSGGYTF
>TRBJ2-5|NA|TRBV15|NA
TGTGCCACCAGCAGAGACAGGGGGGAAGAGACCCAGTACTTC
CATSRDRGEETQYF
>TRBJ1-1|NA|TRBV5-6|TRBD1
TGTGCCAGCAGCCACATCTACGGGACAGGGTTCGCTTTCTTT
CASSHIYGTGFAFF
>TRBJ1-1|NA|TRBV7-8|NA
TGTGCCAGCAGCTTAGGTAGTGGGAACACTGAAGCTTTCTTT
CASSLGSGNTEAFF
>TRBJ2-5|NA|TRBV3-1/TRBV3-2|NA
TGTGCCAGCAGCCAGTGGGGGCAGCAAGAGACCCAGTACTTC
CASSQWGQQETQYF
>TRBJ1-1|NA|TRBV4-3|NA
TGCGCCAGCAGCCAAGAAATGGGGCAAAGGAACACTGAAGCTTTCTTT
CASSQEMGQRNTEAFF
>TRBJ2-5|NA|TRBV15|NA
TGTGCCACCCAGGGGGAGACCCAGTACTTC
CATQGETQYF
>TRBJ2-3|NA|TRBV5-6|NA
TGTGCCAGCAGCTTAGGGGGTGGAACAGATACGCAGTATTTT
CASSLGGGTDTQYF
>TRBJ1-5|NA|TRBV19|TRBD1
TGTGCCACCCGATCGGGACAGGGTGGCGATAGCAATCAGCCCCAGCATTTT
CATRSGQGGDSNQPQHF
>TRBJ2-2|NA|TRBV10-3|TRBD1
TGTGCCATCAGTGACAGGGGGCTTGGGATCGGGGAGCTGTTTTTT
CAISDRGLGIGELFF
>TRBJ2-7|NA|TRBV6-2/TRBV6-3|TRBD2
TGTGCCAGCAGTTACTCGGACGGGGGGGGTCTCGACGAGCAGTACTTC
CASSYSDGGGLDEQYF
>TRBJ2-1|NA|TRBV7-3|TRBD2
TGTGCCAGCAGCTTAGGGACTAGCTATGAGCAGTTCTTC
CASSLGTSYEQFF
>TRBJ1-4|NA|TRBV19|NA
TGTGCCAGTAGTTCCCCCACCTGGGGGCTGGCTGAAAAACTGTTTTTT
CASSSPTWGLAEKLFF
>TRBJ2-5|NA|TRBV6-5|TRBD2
TGTGCCAGCAGTTCTAGCGGGGGGTCAGAAGAGACCCAGTACTTC
CASSSSGGSEETQYF
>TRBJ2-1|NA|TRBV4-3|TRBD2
TGCGCCAGCAGCGCTACTAGCGGGGTCGACAATGAGCAGTTCTTC
CASSATSGVDNEQFF
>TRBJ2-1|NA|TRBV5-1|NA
TGCGCCAGCAGCTTGGATCATAGGCAGGGCCCAAACAATGAGCAGTTCTTC
CASSLDHRQGPNNEQFF
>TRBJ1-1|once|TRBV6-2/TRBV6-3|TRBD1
TGTGCCAGCAGTTCTTGGACAGGGAGTGCGGGCACTGAAGCTTTCTTT
CASSSWTGSAGTEAFF
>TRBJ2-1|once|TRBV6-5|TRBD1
TGTGCCACCACCCCCCGGGACAGACGAACAAACCTGTTCTTC
CATTPRDRRTNLFF
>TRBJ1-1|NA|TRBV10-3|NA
TGTGCCATCAGTGATACCAGGGAAGGGAACACTGAAGCTTTCTTT
CAISDTREGNTEAFF
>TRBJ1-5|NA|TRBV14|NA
TGTGCCAGCAGCTTCGACAGCCATCAGCCCCAGCATTTT
CASSFDSHQPQHF
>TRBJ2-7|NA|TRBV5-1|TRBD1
TGCGCCAGCACCCTTGCGTTAGGGGGCCAGGCCTACGAGCAGTACTTC
CASTLALGGQAYEQYF
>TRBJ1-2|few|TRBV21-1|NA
TGTGCCAGCACGTGGTACAGACGATATGGCTACACCTTC
CASTWYRRYGYTF
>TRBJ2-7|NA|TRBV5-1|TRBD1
TGCGCCAGCAGCCTACAGGGGCGGAACGAGCAGTACTTC
CASSLQGRNEQYF
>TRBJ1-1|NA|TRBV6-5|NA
TGTGCCAGCAGTTATCGGGGGGACACTGAAGCTTTCTTT
CASSYRGDTEAFF
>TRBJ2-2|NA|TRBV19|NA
TGTGCCAGCAGCCCAGGGGCCGGGGAGCTGTTTTTT
CASSPGAGELFF
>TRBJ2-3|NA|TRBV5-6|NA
TGTGCCAGCAGCTTAATGGGGGGAGATACGCAGTATTTT
CASSLMGGDTQYF
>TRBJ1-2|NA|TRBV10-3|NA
TGTGCCATCAGTGGGACAGACCGATCCTATGGCTACACCTTC
CAISGTDRSYGYTF
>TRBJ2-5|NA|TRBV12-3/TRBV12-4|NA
TGTGCCAGCACTCTTAGCAGGGGAGAGACCCAGTACTTC
CASTLSRGETQYF
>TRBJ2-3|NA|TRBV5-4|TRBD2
TGTGCCAGCAGCTTGGCCACTAGCGGGGGGACAGATACGCAGTATTTT
CASSLATSGGTDTQYF
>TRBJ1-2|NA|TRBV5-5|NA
TGTGCCAGCAGCTTGGCCGCGGGAGGCTACACCTTC
CASSLAAGGYTF
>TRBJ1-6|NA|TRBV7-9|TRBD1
TGTGCCAGCAGCCCATCACAGGGGTTAAATTCACCCCTCCACTTT
CASSPSQGLNSPLHF
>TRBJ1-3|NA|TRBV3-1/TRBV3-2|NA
TGTGCCAGCAGCCAAGTTGCCCCCAGCGACCAGATATATTTT
CASSQVAPSDQIYF
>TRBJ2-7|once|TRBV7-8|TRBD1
TGTGCCAGCAGCCTTGAGGACAGGGGACGAGGGGAGCAGTACTTC
CASSLEDRGRGEQYF
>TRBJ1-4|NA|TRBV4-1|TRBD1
TGCGCCAGCAGCCCCGGGACAGGGTTTAATGAAAAACTGTTTTTT
CASSPGTGFNEKLFF
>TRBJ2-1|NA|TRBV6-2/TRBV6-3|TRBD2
TGTGCCAGCAGTGGCGCTAGCGGGGGGAGTGGGTTCTTC
CASSGASGGSGFF
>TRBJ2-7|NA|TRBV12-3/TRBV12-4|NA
TGTGCCAGCAGTTTTCAACGCGGCTACGAGCAGTACTTC
CASSFQRGYEQYF
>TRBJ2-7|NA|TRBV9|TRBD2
TGTGCCAGCAGCGGGGGACTAGCGGGGGTTAACGAGCAGTACTTC
CASSGGLAGVNEQYF
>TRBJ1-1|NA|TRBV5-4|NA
TGTGCCAGCAGCTTGTCAGGGGACATGAACACTGAAGCTTTCTTT
CASSLSGDMNTEAFF
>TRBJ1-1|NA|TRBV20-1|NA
TGCAGTGCTTGGGCATTTACTGAAGCTTTCTTT
CSAWAFTEAFF
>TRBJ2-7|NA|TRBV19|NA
TGTGCCAGTAGTATCACCCCGGGCTCCTACGAGCAGTACTTC
CASSITPGSYEQYF
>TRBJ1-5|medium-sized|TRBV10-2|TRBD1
TGCGCCACCCGACAGGGTGGTAGCAATCAGCCCCAGCATTTT
CATRQGGSNQPQHF
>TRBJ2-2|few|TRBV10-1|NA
TGCGCCAGCAGTGAGGCGGCCACTCACGCGACCACCGGGGAGCTGTTTTTT
CASSEAATHATTGELFF
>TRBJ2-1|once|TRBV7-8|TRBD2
TGTGCCAGCAGCTCAATACTAGCGGGGGGCCGACCCTACAATGAGCAGTTCTTC
CASSSILAGGRPYNEQFF
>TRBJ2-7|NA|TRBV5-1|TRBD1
TGCGCCAGCAGCCCGGTCGAGCAGGGGGCCCCCTACGAGCAGTACTTC
CASSPVEQGAPYEQYF
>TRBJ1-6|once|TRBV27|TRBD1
TGTGCCAGCAGTAGGGACAGGGCTAATTCACCCCTCCACTTT
CASSRDRANSPLHF
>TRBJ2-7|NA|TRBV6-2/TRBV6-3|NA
TGTGCCAGCAGTTATATGCGGGGCTACGAGCAGTACTTC
CASSYMRGYEQYF
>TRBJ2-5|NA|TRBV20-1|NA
TGCAGTGCTAGTCGGATCGGGGGAGAAGAGACCCAGTACTTC
CSASRIGGEETQYF
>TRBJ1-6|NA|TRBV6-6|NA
TGTGCCAGCAGGATTCTACAGAGCTCCTATAATTCACTCCTCCACTTT
CASRILQSSYNSLLHF